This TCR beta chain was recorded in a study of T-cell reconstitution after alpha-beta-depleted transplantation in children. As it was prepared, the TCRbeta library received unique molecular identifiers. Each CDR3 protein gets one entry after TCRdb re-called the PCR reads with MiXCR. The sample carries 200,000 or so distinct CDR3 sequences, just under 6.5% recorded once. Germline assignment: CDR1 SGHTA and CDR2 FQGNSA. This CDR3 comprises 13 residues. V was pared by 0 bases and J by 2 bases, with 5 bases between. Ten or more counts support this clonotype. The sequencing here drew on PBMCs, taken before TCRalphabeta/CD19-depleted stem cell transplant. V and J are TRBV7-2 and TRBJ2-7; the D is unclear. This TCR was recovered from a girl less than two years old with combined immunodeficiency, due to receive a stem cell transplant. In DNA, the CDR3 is TGTGCCAGCAGCTTAGCTACTACCTACGAGCAGTACTTC. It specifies CASSLATTYEQYF.